This TCR beta chain stems from a study of regulatory T cells in long-lasting Graves disease. Study findings and constraints: The analysis examined peripheral blood only and excluded thyroid tissue.

The CDR3 is 17 amino acids. Germline V CDR1 and CDR2: MNHNS, SASEGT. Trimming cost V 5 bases and J 1 base; bases outside gene matches: 11. Combining iRepertoire HTBI primers with Arm-PCR of CDR3 regions, the authors built TCR beta libraries. Using its own MiXCR run on the multiplex PCR reads, TCRdb lists one record per CDR3 protein. The sample has hundreds of thousands of distinct CDR3 sequences, roughly 16% seen once. The sample's time point: newly diagnosed GD, antithyroid drugs for less than 3 months. From RNA extracted from PBMCs, the TCR library was made. The EDTA tubes were filled with 7 to 9.5 milliliters of drawn peripheral blood. At least ten counts were recorded for this clonotype. Its cognate antigen is unknown. The data were also submitted as part of a second study, on T cells in Graves' hyperthyroidism and ophthalmopathy. That paper states: A first-round RT-PCR of the TCR CDR3 used the HTBI primer set. Prediction of ophthalmopathy progression came a median roughly 6.4 months pre-onset.

The sequence was obtained from a woman aged 25 to 39 with Graves disease. This specimen consisted of peripheral blood mononuclear cells (PBMCs), obtained at new diagnosis, from a patient treated with antithyroid drugs. The genes are TRBV6-1 and TRBJ2-7, with 10 bases fitting TRBD1. CDR3 DNA: TGTGCCAGCAGTAAGGCCGGGACAGGGGAAAGTTCCTACGAGCAGTACTTC. Protein sequence: CASSKAGTGESSYEQYF.